One sample yielded the 20 T cell receptor beta chains listed below, sequenced in a study of TIL therapy for anti-PD-1-resistant metastatic lung cancer. Specified time point: pre-treatment sample, taken before nivolumab and TIL therapy. Most excised metastases sampled were pleural nodules or supraclavicular lymph nodes. Sequencing used immunoSEQ v3. TCRdb keeps only in-frame clones here, not all; method: immunoSEQ multiplex PCR. Among more than 90,000 clones listed, around three fifths were seen once. The material was tumor tissue, obtained at baseline. The receptors come from a person aged 25-80 years with non-small cell lung cancer.

There are a few counts of this clone. This chain connects TRBV6-6 to TRBJ1-1; D remains ambiguous. The germline gives CDR1 MNHNY, CDR2 SVGAGI (reference sequence). This CDR3 has 12 residues. V lost 6 bases and J 0 bases, leaving 5 bases between the germline ends. The CDR3 loop is CASSRMNTEAFF. The CDR3 DNA follows: TGTGCCAGCAGCCGAATGAACACTGAAGCTTTCTTT.

This clone came up many times. This sequence joins TRBV7-9 and TRBJ2-7, with 8 bases identical to TRBD2. Trimming took 1 base from V and 0 from J; bases not matched to a gene: 5. CDR3 length: 16 amino acids. CDR1 SEHNR and CDR2 FQNEAQ come from the germline V gene (reference sequence). The CDR3 nucleotides read TGTGCCAGCAGCTTAGAGGGCGGGAGGAGCTCCTACGAGCAGTACTTC. Translated, it gives CASSLEGGRSSYEQYF.

This clone occurred a few times. V is TRBV10-2 and J is TRBJ2-3, with TRBD2 identical over 12 bases. Germline V gene data show CDR1 as WSHSY and CDR2 as SAAADI. The ends lost 6 bases at V and 5 bases at J; junction bases unmatched: 9. The CDR3 runs to 16 residues. The DNA of the CDR3 is TGCGCCAGCAGGCGGAGGACTAGCGGGGAGGGAGATACGCAGTATTTT. The encoded protein is CASRRRTSGEGDTQYF.

This chain links TRBV7-2 with TRBJ2-2; D unclear. The V end lost 5 bases, the J end lost 7 bases, and 11 bases lay between the germline ends. This CDR3 has 13 residues. Germline CDR1 reads SGHTA; CDR2 reads FQGNSA. CDR3 amino acids: CASSPRSHGELFF. CDR3 DNA: TGTGCCAGCAGCCCCAGAAGTCACGGGGAGCTGTTTTTT.

V usage is TRBV4-3 and J usage is TRBJ2-1; D perhaps matches TRBD1 (6 bases). The CDR3 spans 15 residues. Trimming removed 1 base from V and 9 bases from J, with 16 bases in between. The germline V gene has CDR1 LGHNA and CDR2 YSLEER. The CDR3 protein is CASSQVARGLGEQFF. The CDR3 region has the DNA TGCGCCAGCAGCCAAGTAGCCAGGGGTTTGGGTGAGCAGTTCTTC.

The V gene is TRBV29-1, the J gene TRBJ1-4, with 7 positions matching TRBD1. This CDR3 is 11 amino acids long. J lost 13 bases, V lost 7 bases, and 9 bases had no gene match. The V gene's germline CDR1 is SQVTM and CDR2 ANQGSEA. The CDR3 sequence: CSGDRVEILFF. The CDR3 DNA follows: TGCAGCGGAGACAGGGTCGAGATACTGTTTTTT.

This clone was seen only once. The chain carries TRBV29-1 and TRBJ1-1; D remains unclear. Deletions cut 6 bases from V and 0 bases from J, with 5 bases between. The CDR3 has 11 amino acids. Germline CDR1 SQVTM, CDR2 ANQGSEA. In DNA, the CDR3 is TGCAGCGTCGCAATGAACACTGAAGCTTTCTTT. It yields the protein CSVAMNTEAFF. Based on the CDR3 plus reference TRBV29-1 and TRBJ1-1, the full variable domain is SAVISQKPSRDICQRGTSLTIQCQVDSQVTMMFWYRQQPGQSLTLIATANQGSEATYESGFVIDKFPISRPNLTFSTLTVSNMSPEDSSIYLCSVAMNTEAFFGQGTRLTVV.

The J gene is TRBJ1-4, the V gene TRBV6-1; D gene unclear. The CDR3 consists of 17 residues. Germline CDR1 is MNHNS and CDR2 is SASEGT. Between the trimmed V and J ends, which lost 4 bases and 0 bases, there was a span of 15 bases. The CDR3 protein is CASSVFYHRATNEKLFF. The CDR3 DNA sequence: TGTGCCAGCAGTGTGTTCTACCACAGAGCAACTAATGAAAAACTGTTTTTT.

The rearrangement joins TRBV3-1 (or the pseudogene TRBV3-2) to TRBJ1-2; D remains ambiguous. The V end lost 4 bases, the J end lost 1 base, and 10 bases lay between the germline ends. From germline, CDR1 is LGHDT and CDR2 YNNKEL (reference sequence). This CDR3 is 14 amino acids long. The CDR3 nucleotides read TGTGCCAGCAGCCTAGGAGAGATTAACTATGGCTACACCTTC. It translates to CASSLGEINYGYTF.

A few counts support this clone. The V call is TRBV6-5, the J call TRBJ2-1; TRBD2 matches at 9 bases. After removal of 0 bases from V and 6 bases from J, the junction contained 3 bases not matched to a gene. This CDR3 has 15 residues. Germline V CDR1 and CDR2: MNHEY, SVGAGI. The CDR3, as DNA: TGTGCCAGCAGTTACTCTAGCGGGAGCTTCAATGAGCAGTTCTTC. Translated, it gives CASSYSSGSFNEQFF.

This clone was found a few times. The chain couples TRBV28 to TRBJ2-7; the D is unclear. Trimming cost V 7 bases and J 2 bases, with 9 bases left between them. Per the germline V gene, CDR1 is MDHEN and CDR2 is SYDVKM. The CDR3 totals 12 residues. The chain's CDR3 is CASTSQAYEQYF. CDR3 DNA: TGTGCCAGCACCTCTCAAGCCTACGAGCAGTACTTC.

The gene calls are TRBV7-3 and TRBJ1-4, with D unresolved. The V and J ends lost 5 bases and 4 bases respectively, with 14 bases between them. The germline CDR1 and CDR2 sequences are SGHTA and FQGTGA. The CDR3 is made up of 15 amino acids. The CDR3 is CASSDQWGLNEKLFF. CDR3 sequence (DNA): TGTGCCAGCAGCGACCAGTGGGGTCTTAATGAAAAACTGTTTTTT. The full variable domain, completed using reference TRBV7-3 and TRBJ1-4, is GAGVSQTPSNKVTEKGKYVELRCDPISGHTALYWYRQSLGQGPEFLIYFQGTGAADDSGLPNDRFFAVRPEGSVSTLKIQRTERGDSAVYLCASSDQWGLNEKLFFGSGTQLSVL.

The rearrangement uses TRBV6-5 and TRBJ2-3; D is unclear. The CDR3 contains 15 residues. Trimming removed 0 bases from V and 0 bases from J, with 7 bases in between. CDR1 and CDR2 from the germline V gene are MNHEY and SVGAGI. In DNA form, the CDR3 reads TGTGCCAGCAGTTACTCGCAGTCTAGCACAGATACGCAGTATTTT. As protein: CASSYSQSSTDTQYF.

The gene calls are TRBV5-1 and TRBJ1-1, with a tentative D call TRBD1 (5 bases). V was clipped by 6 bases and J by 5 bases, with 14 bases between them. Looked up from germline, CDR1 is SGHRS and CDR2 is YFSETQ. The CDR3 runs 13 residues. The CDR3 reads CASKRWGGTEAFF. For the CDR3, the DNA is TGCGCCAGCAAGAGGTGGGGGGGGACTGAAGCTTTCTTT.

V is TRBV30 and J is TRBJ1-2; 7 bases map to TRBD1. This CDR3 comprises 17 residues. Germline-derived CDR1 and CDR2 are GTSNPN and SVGIG (reference sequence). With 2 bases clipped from V and 2 bases from J, the junction kept 14 bases outside the gene matches. In nucleotides, the CDR3 is TGTGCCTGGAGTCTCCTATGGTCGACAGGGACAAACTATGGCTACACCTTC. Its translation is CAWSLLWSTGTNYGYTF. Full variable domain (missing parts from reference TRBV30 and TRBJ1-2): SQTIHQWPATLVQPVGSPLSLECTVEGTSNPNLYWYRQAAGRGLQLLFYSVGIGQISSEVPQNLSASRPQDRQFILSSKKLLLSDSGFYLCAWSLLWSTGTNYGYTFGSGTRLTVV.

V is TRBV18 and J is TRBJ2-3; the D gene could be TRBD1 or TRBD2 (7 bases each). Trimming took 3 bases from V and 1 from J, leaving 14 bases between them. The CDR3 is 16 residues long. Germline CDR1 KGHSH, CDR2 LQKENI. CDR3 residues: CASSPNQGGGTDTQYF. The CDR3 DNA reads TGTGCCAGCTCACCGAACCAGGGGGGGGGCACAGATACGCAGTATTTT.

The gene calls are TRBV7-8 and TRBJ1-5, with TRBD1 matching 9 bases. The CDR3 runs to 14 residues. The J segment lost 6 bases and the V segment lost 5 bases, leaving 5 bases of the junction unmatched. Germline V gene lookup returns CDR1 SGHVS and CDR2 FQNEAQ. In DNA form, the CDR3 reads TGTGCCAGCAGCCCCGGGACAGGGTTTCAGCCCCAGCATTTT. Encoded protein: CASSPGTGFQPQHF. Full variable domain (missing parts from reference TRBV7-8 and TRBJ1-5): GAGVSQSPRYKVAKRGQDVALRCDPISGHVSLFWYQQALGQGPEFLTYFQNEAQLDKSGLPSDRFFAERPEGSVSTLKIQRTQQEDSAVYLCASSPGTGFQPQHFGDGTRLSIL.

V gene TRBV6-5 combines with J gene TRBJ1-1, with no clear D. Germline loops: CDR1 MNHEY, CDR2 SVGAGI. V gave up 8 bases and J gave up 4 bases, with 8 bases separating them. CDR3 size: 11 residues. CDR3 in DNA: TGTGCCAGCCTTGGAAGCACTGAAGCTTTCTTT. Translation: CASLGSTEAFF.

The CDR3 region is CASSDGTTTGELFF. The CDR3 coding sequence is TGTGCCAGCAGTGATGGGACCACCACCGGGGAGCTGTTTTTT. V usage is TRBV6-4 and J usage is TRBJ2-2; D possibly matches TRBD1 or TRBD2 (5 bases each). Germline loops: CDR1 MRHNA, CDR2 SNTAGT. The germline V and J ends were trimmed by 3 bases and 4 bases, with 9 bases remaining between them. The CDR3 extends over 14 amino acids.

The chain is built from TRBV11-1 and TRBJ1-1; D gene unclear. The length of the CDR3 is 13 residues. With 4 bases removed from V and 1 base from J, the gap between germline ends came to 7 bases. Germline V lookup: CDR1 SGHAT, CDR2 FQDESV (reference sequence). DNA of the CDR3: TGTGCCAGCAGCTCGACACCGAACACTGAAGCTTTCTTT. Translating it yields CASSSTPNTEAFF.